The rows below give T cell receptor beta chains drawn from one sample of a study of T cells in Graves' hyperthyroidism and ophthalmopathy. In TCRdb, the multiplex PCR reads were re-called with MiXCR into one record per CDR3 protein. The repertoire holds some 600,000 distinct CDR3 sequences, with over 11% as singletons. Sequenced: blood. These receptors all stem from a young woman with Graves' hyperthyroidism that later progressed to Graves' ophthalmopathy. The CDR3 runs from the conserved cysteine through the conserved F or W. D genes are given only for firm matches. The listing skips clone size in some rows; elsewhere it reads once, few, many or a size class.

d_call: NA; j_call: TRBJ1-2; v_call: TRBV14; clone_size: many; cdr3_aa: CASSPGEGKDYGYTF; cdr3_nt: TGTGCCAGCAGCCCCGGGGAGGGGAAGGACTATGGCTACACCTTC
d_call: NA; j_call: TRBJ2-2; v_call: TRBV29-1; clone_size: many; cdr3_aa: CSVERAGELFF; cdr3_nt: TGCAGCGTCGAAAGAGCCGGGGAGCTGTTTTTT
d_call: NA; j_call: TRBJ1-2; v_call: TRBV27; clone_size: NA; cdr3_aa: CASSLRRAENYGYTF; cdr3_nt: TGTGCCAGCAGTTTACGCAGGGCCGAGAACTATGGCTACACCTTC
d_call: NA; j_call: TRBJ1-2; v_call: TRBV3-1; clone_size: few; cdr3_aa: CASSRKQGSRGYTF; cdr3_nt: TGTGCCAGCAGCCGAAAACAGGGCTCGAGGGGCTACACCTTC
d_call: TRBD2; j_call: TRBJ2-5; v_call: TRBV28; clone_size: few; cdr3_aa: CASSSSGGGETQYF; cdr3_nt: TGTGCCAGCAGTTCCTCCGGGGGAGGGGAGACCCAGTACTTC
d_call: TRBD1; j_call: TRBJ2-7; v_call: TRBV11-2; clone_size: many; cdr3_aa: CASSPGGYSYEQYF; cdr3_nt: TGTGCCAGCAGCCCAGGGGGATACTCCTACGAGCAGTACTTC
d_call: NA; j_call: TRBJ2-7; v_call: TRBV12-3/TRBV12-4; clone_size: NA; cdr3_aa: CASSSPPAGEQYF; cdr3_nt: TGTGCCAGCAGTTCACCTCCGGCCGGTGAGCAGTACTTC
d_call: NA; j_call: TRBJ1-1; v_call: TRBV19; clone_size: many; cdr3_aa: CASSIDLWTRGGDTEAFF; cdr3_nt: TGTGCCAGTAGTATAGACCTTTGGACACGGGGAGGGGACACTGAAGCTTTCTTT
d_call: NA; j_call: TRBJ2-3; v_call: TRBV2; clone_size: many; cdr3_aa: CASRRGGDTQYF; cdr3_nt: TGTGCCAGCCGGAGGGGGGGCGATACGCAGTATTTT
d_call: NA; j_call: TRBJ2-7; v_call: TRBV27; clone_size: many; cdr3_aa: CASSLSFGANEQYF; cdr3_nt: TGTGCCAGCAGTTTGTCGTTTGGGGCAAACGAGCAGTACTTC
d_call: NA; j_call: TRBJ1-5; v_call: TRBV28; clone_size: NA; cdr3_aa: CASSSNRVWDQPQHF; cdr3_nt: TGTGCCAGCAGTTCCAACAGGGTATGGGATCAGCCCCAGCATTTT
d_call: NA; j_call: TRBJ2-4; v_call: TRBV11-2; clone_size: many; cdr3_aa: CASSLTVAKNIQYF; cdr3_nt: TGTGCCAGCAGCTTAACAGTAGCCAAAAACATTCAGTACTTC
d_call: NA; j_call: TRBJ2-5; v_call: TRBV14; clone_size: NA; cdr3_aa: CASSLRQGGETQYF; cdr3_nt: TGTGCCAGCAGCCTACGACAGGGAGGGGAGACCCAGTACTTC
d_call: NA; j_call: TRBJ1-5; v_call: TRBV7-2; clone_size: NA; cdr3_aa: CASSSVGGGQPQHF; cdr3_nt: TGTGCCAGCAGCTCAGTCGGGGGAGGTCAGCCCCAGCATTTT
d_call: NA; j_call: TRBJ1-3; v_call: TRBV2; clone_size: many; cdr3_aa: CASRRDNSGNTIYF; cdr3_nt: TGTGCCAGCAGACGGGACAACTCTGGAAACACCATATATTTT
d_call: TRBD1; j_call: TRBJ1-2; v_call: TRBV30; clone_size: many; cdr3_aa: CAWTYRDRTNYGYTF; cdr3_nt: TGTGCCTGGACTTATCGGGACAGGACCAACTATGGCTACACCTTC
d_call: NA; j_call: TRBJ1-2; v_call: TRBV30; clone_size: many; cdr3_aa: CAWSVDQSNYGYTF; cdr3_nt: TGTGCCTGGAGTGTCGACCAATCTAACTATGGCTACACCTTC
d_call: TRBD1; j_call: TRBJ1-4; v_call: TRBV11-2; clone_size: NA; cdr3_aa: CASSLYPGGTNEKLFF; cdr3_nt: TGTGCCAGCAGCTTATACCCAGGGGGAACTAATGAAAAACTGTTTTTT
d_call: NA; j_call: TRBJ2-7; v_call: TRBV27; clone_size: few; cdr3_aa: CASSLSRGADYYEQYF; cdr3_nt: TGTGCCAGCAGTTTATCACGGGGGGCTGATTACTACGAGCAGTACTTC
d_call: NA; j_call: TRBJ2-1; v_call: TRBV29-1; clone_size: many; cdr3_aa: CSVDGTYNEQFF; cdr3_nt: TGCAGCGTTGACGGGACTTACAATGAGCAGTTCTTC
d_call: TRBD2; j_call: TRBJ2-7; v_call: TRBV19; clone_size: few; cdr3_aa: CASSSRTSRQTTSYEQYF; cdr3_nt: TGTGCCAGTAGTTCACGGACTAGTCGCCAAACCACCTCCTACGAGCAGTACTTC
d_call: NA; j_call: TRBJ2-1; v_call: TRBV6-2/TRBV6-3; clone_size: many; cdr3_aa: CASSNGQIGLVGEQFF; cdr3_nt: TGTGCCAGCAGCAACGGACAGATAGGTTTGGTAGGTGAGCAGTTCTTC
d_call: NA; j_call: TRBJ1-6; v_call: TRBV11-2; clone_size: NA; cdr3_aa: CASSSTTGGCSPLPF; cdr3_nt: TGTGCCAGCAGCTCTACCACAGGTGGTTGTTCACCCCTCCCCTTT
d_call: NA; j_call: TRBJ1-1; v_call: TRBV29-1; clone_size: few; cdr3_aa: CSVILTTGTEAFF; cdr3_nt: TGCAGCGTAATCCTAACGACAGGCACTGAAGCTTTCTTT
d_call: NA; j_call: TRBJ1-1; v_call: TRBV24-1; clone_size: many; cdr3_aa: CATRREGEAFF; cdr3_nt: TGTGCCACCAGGAGAGAAGGGGAAGCTTTCTTT
d_call: TRBD2; j_call: TRBJ2-6; v_call: TRBV20-1; clone_size: many; cdr3_aa: CSARDRGGPGVLTF; cdr3_nt: TGCAGTGCTAGAGATAGGGGAGGGCCGGGCGTCCTGACTTTC
d_call: TRBD1; j_call: TRBJ1-2; v_call: TRBV7-9; clone_size: NA; cdr3_aa: CASSGATGDYGYTF; cdr3_nt: TGTGCCAGCAGCGGCGCAACAGGGGACTATGGCTACACCTTC
d_call: NA; j_call: TRBJ2-7; v_call: TRBV14; clone_size: NA; cdr3_aa: CASSQDWRERIYEQYF; cdr3_nt: TGTGCCAGCAGCCAAGATTGGAGGGAGAGGATCTACGAGCAGTACTTC
d_call: NA; j_call: TRBJ2-7; v_call: TRBV6-1; clone_size: few; cdr3_aa: CASRAGQSSYEQYF; cdr3_nt: TGTGCCAGCAGGGCGGGACAGAGCTCCTACGAGCAGTACTTC
d_call: TRBD1; j_call: TRBJ1-5; v_call: TRBV27; clone_size: many; cdr3_aa: CASSHTGESEPQHF; cdr3_nt: TGTGCCAGCAGTCACACAGGGGAATCCGAGCCCCAGCATTTT
d_call: TRBD1; j_call: TRBJ1-5; v_call: TRBV28; clone_size: many; cdr3_aa: CASILIRTGSQPQHF; cdr3_nt: TGTGCCAGCATATTAATCAGGACAGGGAGTCAGCCCCAGCATTTT
d_call: NA; j_call: TRBJ2-2; v_call: TRBV4-1; clone_size: NA; cdr3_aa: CASSQESGGASGELFF; cdr3_nt: TGCGCCAGCAGCCAAGAGAGCGGAGGGGCGTCCGGGGAGCTGTTTTTT
d_call: TRBD1; j_call: TRBJ2-7; v_call: TRBV9; clone_size: NA; cdr3_aa: CASSLLGTGYYEQYF; cdr3_nt: TGTGCCAGCAGCCTACTCGGGACAGGCTACTACGAGCAGTACTTC
d_call: NA; j_call: TRBJ1-2; v_call: TRBV29-1; clone_size: many; cdr3_aa: CSVAPPSGPPDGYTF; cdr3_nt: TGCAGCGTTGCCCCCCCTTCCGGGCCGCCCGATGGCTACACCTTC
d_call: NA; j_call: TRBJ2-5; v_call: TRBV28; clone_size: many; cdr3_aa: CASSPSRLGQNQETQYF; cdr3_nt: TGTGCCAGCAGTCCCTCCCGGTTAGGACAGAACCAAGAGACCCAGTACTTC
d_call: NA; j_call: TRBJ1-2; v_call: TRBV18; clone_size: NA; cdr3_aa: CASSPAQAPGGYTF; cdr3_nt: TGTGCCAGCTCACCAGCACAGGCCCCGGGTGGCTACACCTTC
d_call: TRBD1; j_call: TRBJ1-2; v_call: TRBV5-6; clone_size: NA; cdr3_aa: CASSIGGVGYTF; cdr3_nt: TGTGCCAGCAGCATAGGGGGCGTTGGCTACACCTTC
d_call: TRBD2; j_call: TRBJ2-1; v_call: TRBV5-1; clone_size: NA; cdr3_aa: CASSLVAGGPIDNEQFF; cdr3_nt: TGCGCCAGCAGCTTGGTGGCGGGAGGCCCCATTGACAATGAGCAGTTCTTC
d_call: NA; j_call: TRBJ2-1; v_call: TRBV9; clone_size: few; cdr3_aa: CASSPPARDYNEQFF; cdr3_nt: TGTGCCAGCAGCCCTCCTGCGCGAGACTACAATGAGCAGTTCTTC
d_call: TRBD2; j_call: TRBJ2-1; v_call: TRBV6-5; clone_size: few; cdr3_aa: CASSYLLAGGKNEQFF; cdr3_nt: TGTGCCAGCAGTTACCTTCTAGCGGGAGGGAAAAATGAGCAGTTCTTC
d_call: NA; j_call: TRBJ2-5; v_call: TRBV2; clone_size: many; cdr3_aa: CASSEALLALETQYF; cdr3_nt: TGTGCCAGCAGTGAAGCGCTACTAGCCCTTGAGACCCAGTACTTC
d_call: NA; j_call: TRBJ1-3; v_call: TRBV10-3; clone_size: many; cdr3_aa: CAIGAAVSGNTIYF; cdr3_nt: TGTGCCATCGGGGCGGCGGTCTCTGGAAACACCATATATTTT
d_call: NA; j_call: TRBJ2-7; v_call: TRBV5-4; clone_size: NA; cdr3_aa: CASSSFETGSYEQYF; cdr3_nt: TGTGCCAGCAGCTCTTTCGAAACGGGCTCCTACGAGCAGTACTTC
d_call: NA; j_call: TRBJ2-1; v_call: TRBV7-2; clone_size: many; cdr3_aa: CASSRNSVSSYNEQFF; cdr3_nt: TGTGCCAGCAGCCGCAATAGTGTGAGCTCCTACAATGAGCAGTTCTTC
d_call: TRBD2; j_call: TRBJ2-3; v_call: TRBV11-1; clone_size: many; cdr3_aa: CASSTGLAGATDTQYF; cdr3_nt: TGTGCCAGCAGCACCGGACTAGCGGGAGCCACAGATACGCAGTATTTT
d_call: TRBD2; j_call: TRBJ2-1; v_call: TRBV20-1; clone_size: NA; cdr3_aa: CSASVSSGINEQFF; cdr3_nt: TGCAGTGCTAGCGTCTCTAGCGGTATTAATGAGCAGTTCTTC
d_call: NA; j_call: TRBJ1-5; v_call: TRBV28; clone_size: few; cdr3_aa: CASSFDSMRQPQHF; cdr3_nt: TGTGCCAGCAGTTTCGACAGTATGAGGCAGCCCCAGCATTTT
d_call: TRBD1; j_call: TRBJ1-2; v_call: TRBV18; clone_size: many; cdr3_aa: CASSPGTDGYTF; cdr3_nt: TGTGCCAGCTCACCAGGGACAGATGGCTACACCTTC